This T cell receptor (beta chain) stems from a study of CD8 T cells in ankylosing spondylitis. General study points: A TCR beta motif of several highly homologous variants seemed to mark ankylosing spondylitis blood.

Details on this clonotype: Its specificity is unknown.

A quantitative 5'-RACE method, one with molecular barcodes, was used to make TCR beta libraries. Using its own MiXCR run on the 5' RACE reads, TCRdb lists one record per CDR3 protein. Among hundreds of thousands of distinct CDR3 sequences listed, 10% to 15% were seen once. The CDR3 has 14 amino acids. Trimming removed 1 base at V and 4 bases at J, with 9 bases between. In germline, CDR1 is SGHTA, CDR2 FQGNSA. The sequenced sample consisted of blood, either unsorted or a sorted T cell fraction (not recorded which). The chain employs TRBV7-2 and TRBJ2-3, with D possibly being TRBD1 (5 bases). The receptor was isolated from a male donor with ankylosing spondylitis. The CDR3 coding sequence is TGTGCCAGCAGCTTAGGGGGCCCCTCAGATACGCAGTATTTT. Protein product: CASSLGGPSDTQYF.